The rows below give T cell receptor beta chains drawn from one sample of a study of blood T cell repertoires in COVID-19. Sequencing was performed with immunoSEQ multiplex PCR; in TCRdb, only in-frame clones are kept and a portion is missing. The sample has 90,000 or so clones, about two thirds seen once. Specimen: peripheral blood. The origin of the receptors is a woman aged 80 or over with acute or convalescent COVID-19. The CDR3 runs from the conserved cysteine through the conserved F or W. The D gene is left open where the match is weak. Part of the rows lack a size; the others show once, few, many or a class for expanded clones.

TRBJ2-2,16,TRBV10-1,medium-sized,TRBD2,TGCGCCAGCAGTGCCCAAGCGGGGGGGCCGGCCGGGGAGCTGTTTTTT,CASSAQAGGPAGELFF
TRBJ1-1,15,TRBV18,few,TRBD1,TGTGCCAGCTCACCGGCGACAGGGGGCAACACTGAAGCTTTCTTT,CASSPATGGNTEAFF
TRBJ1-1,13,TRBV29-1,.,.,TGCAGCGTGGCCAAACCGGACTCCAAAGAAGCTTTCTTT,CSVAKPDSKEAFF
TRBJ2-7,19,TRBV3-1/TRBV3-2,.,TRBD2,TGTGCCAGCAGCCAACTTGCCGGGACTAGCGGGGCCGGACGGTACGAGCAGTACTTC,CASSQLAGTSGAGRYEQYF
TRBJ1-2,16,TRBV18,.,TRBD1,TGTGCCAGCTCACCACAACTCCGGGACAGGTACTATGGCTACACCTTC,CASSPQLRDRYYGYTF
TRBJ2-6,15,TRBV19,.,.,TGTGCCAGTAGTCCGCGACATACTGGGGCCAACGTCCTGACTTTC,CASSPRHTGANVLTF
TRBJ2-1,16,TRBV7-8,.,TRBD2,TGTGCCAGCAGCTCCCTTGAGCGGGGGGTTTACAATGAGCAGTTCTTC,CASSSLERGVYNEQFF
TRBJ1-2,13,TRBV19,.,.,TGCGCCAGCAAGGGGCAGGGCCCCTATGGCTACACCTTC,CASKGQGPYGYTF
TRBJ1-2,14,TRBV7-2,many,.,TGTGCCAGCAGGTTCCTCCCAGGGGACTATGGCTACACCTTC,CASRFLPGDYGYTF
TRBJ2-2,12,TRBV18,once,.,TGTGCCAGCTCGTCTCAGGCCGGGGAGCTGTTTTTT,CASSSQAGELFF
TRBJ1-2,13,TRBV9,few,.,TGTGCCAGCAGCGCTACCTGGGGGCCTCGGTACACCTTC,CASSATWGPRYTF
TRBJ1-6,16,TRBV19,few,TRBD1,TGTGCCAGTAGTTCCGGGACAGGGGGTTATAATTCACCCCTCCACTTT,CASSSGTGGYNSPLHF
TRBJ1-2,15,TRBV19,many,TRBD1,TGTGCCAGTAGTAACACCGGGACAGGGGCTGGGGGCTACACCTTC,CASSNTGTGAGGYTF
TRBJ1-3,13,TRBV10-3,once,.,TGTGCCATCAGTGAGGACACCTTGGACACCATATATTTT,CAISEDTLDTIYF
TRBJ2-1,15,TRBV5-1,few,TRBD2,TGCGCCAGCAGCCCGGGGACTAGCGGGGGGCCGCCTTGGTTCTTC,CASSPGTSGGPPWFF
TRBJ2-7,14,TRBV28,.,TRBD2,TGTGCCAGCAGGATTGGACTAGCCACCTACGAGCAGTACTTC,CASRIGLATYEQYF
TRBJ1-5,15,TRBV7-2,.,.,TGTGCCAGCAGCCCCTCCAGTGGTAGCAATCAGCCCCAGCATTTT,CASSPSSGSNQPQHF
TRBJ2-2,16,TRBV15,.,.,TGTGCCACCAGTATAGGTGGGGGCGGGTACACCGGGGAGCTGTTTTTT,CATSIGGGGYTGELFF
TRBJ2-3,13,TRBV7-2,.,TRBD2,TGTGCCAATAGCGGGGGGGCAGGGGATACGCAGTATTTT,CANSGGAGDTQYF
TRBJ2-5,12,TRBV7-2,.,.,TGTGCCAGCAGCTTAGGAGGTCTAGGCCGAGACTTC,CASSLGGLGRDF
TRBJ1-1,15,TRBV5-4,few,.,TGTGCCAGCAGCTTGGCCGGGGGAAAGGGCACTGAAGCTTTCTTT,CASSLAGGKGTEAFF
TRBJ1-1,14,TRBV3-1/TRBV3-2,.,.,TGTGCCAGCAGCCAGAGGACAGAGAACACTGAAGCTTTCTTT,CASSQRTENTEAFF
TRBJ2-7,15,TRBV5-1,medium-sized,TRBD2,TGCGCCAGCAGCTTGGCTAGCGGGGATACCTACGAGCAGTACTTC,CASSLASGDTYEQYF
TRBJ1-2,15,TRBV7-2,.,.,TGTGCCAGCAGCTTAGCCGCGGGGAAGAGTTATGGCTACACCTTC,CASSLAAGKSYGYTF
TRBJ2-7,14,TRBV2,.,TRBD2,TGTGCCAGCAGTGAAGCGGGAGGGGAGAACGAGCAGTACTTC,CASSEAGGENEQYF
TRBJ2-5,16,TRBV4-3,.,TRBD2,TGCGCCAGCAGCCAAGATGGACGGCGGGGGGATGAGACCCAGTACTTC,CASSQDGRRGDETQYF
TRBJ2-5,14,TRBV5-4,.,.,TGTGCCAGCAGCTCCGGGAATCTACAAGAGACCCAGTACTTC,CASSSGNLQETQYF
TRBJ2-2,15,TRBV29-1,few,.,TGCAGCGTCCAACAGGGTTTGATTAGCACCGGGGAGCTGTTTTTT,CSVQQGLISTGELFF
TRBJ1-4,15,TRBV5-1,few,.,TGCGCCAGCAGTTCGTCCCAGGGGACTAATGAAAAACTGTTTTTT,CASSSSQGTNEKLFF
TRBJ2-3,14,TRBV7-9,once,.,TGTGCCAGCAGCTTCGTTCCGAACGAGAATACGCAGTATTTT,CASSFVPNENTQYF
TRBJ1-2,15,TRBV7-8,.,TRBD1,TGTGCCAGCAGCTTAGGACAGGGGAGCACCTATGGCTACACCTTC,CASSLGQGSTYGYTF
TRBJ2-2,14,TRBV27,.,.,TGTGCCAGCAGCCGTGGCCAGGCCACCGGGGAGCTGTTTTTT,CASSRGQATGELFF
TRBJ2-1,15,TRBV6-5,.,TRBD1,TGTGCCAGCAGTTACTCCGGGACAGGGGTCAATGAGCAGTTCTTC,CASSYSGTGVNEQFF
TRBJ1-6,16,TRBV14,few,.,TGTGCCAGCACTATAGTCCGGCAGCACGGGAATTCACCCCTCCACTTT,CASTIVRQHGNSPLHF
TRBJ1-2,14,TRBV7-9,.,TRBD1,TGTGCCAGCAGACAAGGACAGGGGGGAAATGGCTACACCTTC,CASRQGQGGNGYTF
TRBJ1-1,14,TRBV2,.,.,TGTGCCAGCAGTGACTGGGCAGTGATCACTGAAGCTTTCTTT,CASSDWAVITEAFF
TRBJ2-3,17,TRBV3-1/TRBV3-2,.,.,TGTGCCAGCAGCCAAGGTGGGGGGGGCCCTAGCACAGATACGCAGTATTTT,CASSQGGGGPSTDTQYF
TRBJ1-2,18,TRBV19,.,TRBD1,TGTGCCAGTAGTCCCCGGACAGGGAGCCCAGGAGGGAACTATGGCTACACCTTC,CASSPRTGSPGGNYGYTF
TRBJ1-5,13,TRBV7-2,.,.,TGTGCCAGCAGCTTAGTATTGGCGGGGCCCCAGCATTTT,CASSLVLAGPQHF
TRBJ2-1,13,TRBV12-5,once,.,TGTGCTAGTGGCCCCGCAGGGGACAATGAGCAGTTCTTC,CASGPAGDNEQFF
TRBJ1-1,14,TRBV28,.,.,TGTGCCAGCAGGCAAGGAGGGGTAGACACTGAAGCTTTCTTT,CASRQGGVDTEAFF
TRBJ2-7,16,TRBV19,few,TRBD2,TGTGCCAGTCATAGCGGGTCTCGAGGGCGGCCCTACGAGCAGTACTTC,CASHSGSRGRPYEQYF
TRBJ2-5,14,TRBV11-3,.,TRBD1,TGTGCCAGCAGTCCGACAGGGGTTGGGGAGACCCAGTACTTC,CASSPTGVGETQYF
TRBJ1-4,15,TRBV18,.,TRBD1,TGTGCCAGCTCACCAAGGGGGCGCCGGGATGAAAAACTGTTTTTT,CASSPRGRRDEKLFF
TRBJ1-1,13,TRBV2,once,TRBD1,TGTGCCAGCAGCTTGGACAGGGGCACTGAAGCTTTCTTT,CASSLDRGTEAFF
TRBJ1-2,14,TRBV6-5,.,TRBD1,TGTGCCAGCCAGGGGACAGGGGAAGCCGATGGCTACACCTTC,CASQGTGEADGYTF
TRBJ2-3,12,TRBV3-1/TRBV3-2,.,.,TGTGCCAGCAGCCCAAACGGTTATACGCAGTATTTT,CASSPNGYTQYF
TRBJ2-5,15,TRBV5-1,.,.,TGCGCCAGCAGCTTGGACGCCCAGTCCCAAGAGACCCAGTACTTC,CASSLDAQSQETQYF
TRBJ1-2,11,TRBV7-9,.,.,TGTGCCAGCACCCCCACGCGTGGCTACACCTTC,CASTPTRGYTF
TRBJ1-1,15,TRBV6-2/TRBV6-3,.,TRBD1,TGTGCCAGCAGTTACTCGAGGGACAGACCCACTGAAGCTTTCTTT,CASSYSRDRPTEAFF
TRBJ2-2,15,TRBV5-1,.,.,TGCGCCAGCAGCTTCCTTGGGGCAGGAACCGGGGAGCTGTTTTTT,CASSFLGAGTGELFF